The clone carrying this T cell receptor (beta chain) was observed once. PCR was performed a second time for roughly 7 to 12 cycles using a sample-barcoded 5' primer and a J-beta primer mix. TCRdb ran MiXCR on the 5' RACE reads and lists one entry per CDR3 protein. The table lists roughly 730,000 distinct CDR3 sequences, about 61% of them singletons, with around 24% in the top ten. With 6 bases removed from V and 1 base from J, the gap between germline ends came to 12 bases. CDR3 length: 14 amino acids. In germline, CDR1 is SNHLY, CDR2 FYNNEI. The sample comes from a study of blood T cells in healthy people across ages.

The origin of this receptor is a middle-aged man in good health. The chain joins TRBV2 to TRBJ1-1; no definite D call. Sequencing used blood. CDR3 residues: CASSSITSNTEAFF. The CDR3 coding sequence is TGTGCCAGCAGCTCGATTACGTCGAACACTGAAGCTTTCTTT.